The entry that follows covers one T cell receptor beta chain sequence. This entry comes from a study of T-cell reconstitution after alpha-beta-depleted transplantation in children. The trim removed 5 bases at V and 8 bases at J, leaving 14 bases unmatched. The V gene's germline CDR1 is MNHNS and CDR2 SASEGT. The CDR3 runs to 16 residues. Unique molecular identifiers were incorporated when the TCRbeta library was constructed. TCRdb re-called the PCR reads with MiXCR, one entry per CDR3 protein. Of hundreds of thousands of distinct CDR3 sequences in the sample, 6.5% to 9% are singletons; the top ten hold just under 6.5%.

The sequenced sample was PBMCs, mostly from graft donor cells, obtained 180 days after TCRalphabeta/CD19-depleted stem cell transplant. The chain employs TRBV6-1 and TRBJ1-2; 10 bases line up with TRBD1. This receptor was obtained from a male patient younger than 18 who had a stem cell transplant for acute lymphoblastic leukemia, so the T cells may come from the graft donor. CDR3 DNA sequence: TGTGCCAGCAGTAGACAGTGGGCCGGGACAGGGGAAGGCTACACCTTC. This encodes CASSRQWAGTGEGYTF.